This entry features one TCR beta chain sequence. Its antigen is unknown. Sorting of PBMCs yielded the CD4+ and CD8+ T cells. The CDR3 runs 14 residues. Germline assignment: CDR1 MNHNY and CDR2 SVGAGI (reference sequence). V gave up 5 bases and J gave up 3 bases, with 13 bases separating them. TCR sequencing used cDNA made by reverse transcription of extracted RNA. Produced via immunoSEQ multiplex PCR; TCRdb's table is partial and in-frame only. Among hundreds of thousands of clones listed, around 62% were seen once. This entry belongs to a study of CD8+ T cells in alopecia areata. Looking at the study overall: Those treated were given oral tofacitinib at 5 to 10 mg twice daily. Treatment ran 6 to 18 months, with 6 months of follow-up afterward.

Findings and caveats of the study: Against the mouse data, patients shared TCRs less clearly, possibly for HLA reasons.

The specimen was CD4+ T cells sorted from blood, collected at week 0. The chain is built from TRBV6-6 and TRBJ1-2; D is possibly TRBD1 (6 bases). The TCR was taken from a human donor with alopecia areata. CDR3 DNA sequence: TGTGCCAGCAGTAGTATCAGGGGAGACTATGGCTACACCTTC. As protein: CASSSIRGDYGYTF.